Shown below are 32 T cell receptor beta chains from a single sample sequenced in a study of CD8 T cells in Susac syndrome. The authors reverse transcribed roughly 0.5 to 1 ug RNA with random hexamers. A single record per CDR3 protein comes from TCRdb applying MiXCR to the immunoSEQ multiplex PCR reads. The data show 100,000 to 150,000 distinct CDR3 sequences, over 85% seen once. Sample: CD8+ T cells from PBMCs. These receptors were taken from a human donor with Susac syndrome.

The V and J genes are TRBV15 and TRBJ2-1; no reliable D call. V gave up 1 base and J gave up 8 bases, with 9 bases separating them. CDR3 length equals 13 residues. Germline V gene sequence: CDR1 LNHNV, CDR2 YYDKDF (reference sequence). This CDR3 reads CATSRASGDEQFF. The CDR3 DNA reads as TGTGCCACCAGCAGAGCATCTGGGGATGAGCAGTTCTTC.

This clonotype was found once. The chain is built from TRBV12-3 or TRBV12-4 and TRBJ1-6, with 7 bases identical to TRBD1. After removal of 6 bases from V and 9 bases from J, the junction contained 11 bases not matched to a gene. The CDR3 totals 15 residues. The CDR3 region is CASSTRGQYGSPLHF. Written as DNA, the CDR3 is TGTGCCAGCAGCACTCGGGGACAGTACGGTTCACCCCTCCACTTT.

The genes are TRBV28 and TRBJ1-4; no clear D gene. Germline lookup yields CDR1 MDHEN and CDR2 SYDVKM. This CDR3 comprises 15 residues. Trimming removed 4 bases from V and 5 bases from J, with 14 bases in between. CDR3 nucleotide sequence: TGTGCCAGCAGTTCCCCGATTCACGGAAATGAAAAACTGTTTTTT. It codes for CASSSPIHGNEKLFF.

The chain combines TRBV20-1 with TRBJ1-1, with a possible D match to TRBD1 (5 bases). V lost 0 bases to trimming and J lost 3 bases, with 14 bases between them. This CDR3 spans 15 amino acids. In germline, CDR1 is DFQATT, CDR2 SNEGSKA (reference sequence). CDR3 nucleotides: TGCAGTGCTAGAGATTTTGGCGGGGGGTACACTGAAGCTTTCTTT. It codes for CSARDFGGGYTEAFF.

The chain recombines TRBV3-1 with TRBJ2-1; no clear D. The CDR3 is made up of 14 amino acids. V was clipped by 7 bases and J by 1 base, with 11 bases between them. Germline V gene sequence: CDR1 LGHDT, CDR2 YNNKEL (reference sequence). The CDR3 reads CASTRSESYNEQFF. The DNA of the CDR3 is TGTGCCAGCACCCGGTCAGAATCCTACAATGAGCAGTTCTTC.

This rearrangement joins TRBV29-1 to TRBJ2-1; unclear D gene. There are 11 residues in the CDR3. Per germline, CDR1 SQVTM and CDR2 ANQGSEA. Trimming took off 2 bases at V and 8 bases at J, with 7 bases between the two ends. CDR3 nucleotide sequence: TGCAGCGTTGAATTAGACGATGAGCAGTTCTTC. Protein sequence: CSVELDDEQFF.

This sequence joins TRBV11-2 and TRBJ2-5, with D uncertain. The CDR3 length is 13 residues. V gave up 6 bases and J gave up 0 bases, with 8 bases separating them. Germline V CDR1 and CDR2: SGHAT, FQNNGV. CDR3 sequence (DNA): TGTGCCAGCAGGATAGTGTACCAAGAGACCCAGTACTTC. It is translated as CASRIVYQETQYF.

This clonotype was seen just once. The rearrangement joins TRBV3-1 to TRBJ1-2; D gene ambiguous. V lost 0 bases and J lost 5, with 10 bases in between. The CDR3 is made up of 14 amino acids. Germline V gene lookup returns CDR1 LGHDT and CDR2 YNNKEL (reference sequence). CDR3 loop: CASSQDLAEYGYTF. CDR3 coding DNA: TGTGCCAGCAGCCAAGATTTAGCGGAATATGGCTACACCTTC.

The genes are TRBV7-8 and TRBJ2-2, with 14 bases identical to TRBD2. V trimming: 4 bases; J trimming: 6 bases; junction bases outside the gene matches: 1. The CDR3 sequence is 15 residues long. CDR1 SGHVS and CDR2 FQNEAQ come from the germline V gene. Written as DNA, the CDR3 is TGTGCCAGCAGCTGGGGACTAGCGGGAGCCGGGGAGCTGTTTTTT. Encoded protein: CASSWGLAGAGELFF.

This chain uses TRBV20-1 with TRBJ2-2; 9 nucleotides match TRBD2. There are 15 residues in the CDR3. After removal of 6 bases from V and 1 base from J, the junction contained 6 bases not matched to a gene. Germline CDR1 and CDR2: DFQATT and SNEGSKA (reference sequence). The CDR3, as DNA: TGCAGTGCAGAAAGGCGGGAGGGGAACACCGGGGAGCTGTTTTTT. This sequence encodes CSAERREGNTGELFF.

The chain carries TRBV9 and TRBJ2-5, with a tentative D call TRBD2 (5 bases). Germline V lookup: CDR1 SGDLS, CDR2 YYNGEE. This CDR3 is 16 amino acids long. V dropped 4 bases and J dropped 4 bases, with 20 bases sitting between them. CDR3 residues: CASSPEGLAGPETQYF. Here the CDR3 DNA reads TGTGCCAGCAGCCCCGAAGGTCTAGCTGGGCCAGAGACCCAGTACTTC.

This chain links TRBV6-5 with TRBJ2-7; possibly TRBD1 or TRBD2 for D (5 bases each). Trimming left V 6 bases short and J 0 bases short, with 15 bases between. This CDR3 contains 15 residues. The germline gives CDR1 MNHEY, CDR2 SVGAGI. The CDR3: CASRLGLGTSYEQYF. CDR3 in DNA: TGTGCCAGCAGATTGGGGTTGGGGACCTCCTACGAGCAGTACTTC.

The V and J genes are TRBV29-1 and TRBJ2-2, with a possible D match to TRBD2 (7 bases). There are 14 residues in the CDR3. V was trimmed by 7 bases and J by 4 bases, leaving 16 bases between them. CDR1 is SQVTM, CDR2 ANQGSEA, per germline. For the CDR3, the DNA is TGCAGCGCTGAGGGGGGGAGAGGCACCGGGGAGCTGTTTTTT. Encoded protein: CSAEGGRGTGELFF.

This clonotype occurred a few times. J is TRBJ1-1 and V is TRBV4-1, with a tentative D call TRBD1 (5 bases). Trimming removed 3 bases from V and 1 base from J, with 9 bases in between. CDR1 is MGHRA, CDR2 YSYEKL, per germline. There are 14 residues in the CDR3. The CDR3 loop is CASSQLQGNTEAFF. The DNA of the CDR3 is TGCGCCAGCAGCCAGCTCCAGGGGAACACTGAAGCTTTCTTT.

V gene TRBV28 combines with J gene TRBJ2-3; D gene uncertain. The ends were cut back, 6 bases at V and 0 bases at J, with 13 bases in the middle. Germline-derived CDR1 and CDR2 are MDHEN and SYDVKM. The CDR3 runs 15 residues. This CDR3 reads CASSPTADSTDTQYF. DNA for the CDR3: TGTGCCAGCAGCCCCACGGCTGACAGCACAGATACGCAGTATTTT. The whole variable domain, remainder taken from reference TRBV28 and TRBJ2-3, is DVKVTQSSRYLVKRTGEKVFLECVQDMDHENMFWYRQDPGLGLRLIYFSYDVKMKEKGDIPEGYSVSREKKERFSLILESASTNQTSMYLCASSPTADSTDTQYFGPGTRLTVL.

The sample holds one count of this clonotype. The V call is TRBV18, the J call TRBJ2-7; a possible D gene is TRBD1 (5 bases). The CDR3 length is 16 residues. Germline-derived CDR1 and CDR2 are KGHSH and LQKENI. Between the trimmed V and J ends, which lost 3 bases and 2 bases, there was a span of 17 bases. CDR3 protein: CASSPGDSSLPYEQYF. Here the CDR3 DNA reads TGTGCCAGCTCACCGGGTGACAGTTCCCTCCCCTACGAGCAGTACTTC.

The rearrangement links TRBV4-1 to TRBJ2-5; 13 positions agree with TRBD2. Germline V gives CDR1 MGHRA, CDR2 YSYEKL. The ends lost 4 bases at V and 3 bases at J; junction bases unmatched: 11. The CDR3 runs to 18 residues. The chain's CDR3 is CASSPGLAGATTEETQYF. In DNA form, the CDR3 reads TGCGCCAGCAGCCCCGGACTAGCGGGGGCTACGACTGAAGAGACCCAGTACTTC.

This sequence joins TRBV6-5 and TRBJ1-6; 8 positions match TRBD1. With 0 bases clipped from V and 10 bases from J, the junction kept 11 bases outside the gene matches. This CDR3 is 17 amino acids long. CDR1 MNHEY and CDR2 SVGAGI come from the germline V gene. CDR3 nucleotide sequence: TGTGCCAGCAGTTACTCCCCGGACAGGGAGGTAGTATCACCCCTCCACTTT. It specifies CASSYSPDREVVSPLHF.

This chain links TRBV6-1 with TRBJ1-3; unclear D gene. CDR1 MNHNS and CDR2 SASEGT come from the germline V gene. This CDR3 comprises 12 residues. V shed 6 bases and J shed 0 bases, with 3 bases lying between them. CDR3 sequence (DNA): TGTGCCAGCAGGAGCTCTGGAAACACCATATATTTT. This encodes CASRSSGNTIYF.

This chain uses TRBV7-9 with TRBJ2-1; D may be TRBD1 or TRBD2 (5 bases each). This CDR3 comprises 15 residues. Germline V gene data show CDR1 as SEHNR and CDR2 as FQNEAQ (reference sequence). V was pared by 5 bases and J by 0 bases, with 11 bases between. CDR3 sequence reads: CASSRGSSSYNEQFF. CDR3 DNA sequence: TGTGCCAGCAGCCGGGGCTCCAGCTCCTACAATGAGCAGTTCTTC.

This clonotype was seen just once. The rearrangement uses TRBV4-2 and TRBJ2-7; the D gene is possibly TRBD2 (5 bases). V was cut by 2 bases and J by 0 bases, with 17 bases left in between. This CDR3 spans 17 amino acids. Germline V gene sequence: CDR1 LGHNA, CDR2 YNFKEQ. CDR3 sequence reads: CASSQHTLAPSSYEQYF. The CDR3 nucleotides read TGTGCCAGCAGCCAACATACCCTAGCACCGAGCTCCTACGAGCAGTACTTC.

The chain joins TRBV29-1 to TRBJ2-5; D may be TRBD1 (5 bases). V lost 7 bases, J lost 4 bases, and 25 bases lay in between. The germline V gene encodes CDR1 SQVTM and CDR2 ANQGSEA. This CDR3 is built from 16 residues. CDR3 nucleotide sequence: TGCAGCGCTACTCGCCTAATACAGGAGTGGGTAGAGACCCAGTACTTC. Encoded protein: CSATRLIQEWVETQYF. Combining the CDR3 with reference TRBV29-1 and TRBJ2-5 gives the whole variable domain SAVISQKPSRDICQRGTSLTIQCQVDSQVTMMFWYRQQPGQSLTLIATANQGSEATYESGFVIDKFPISRPNLTFSTLTVSNMSPEDSSIYLCSATRLIQEWVETQYFGPGTRLLVL.

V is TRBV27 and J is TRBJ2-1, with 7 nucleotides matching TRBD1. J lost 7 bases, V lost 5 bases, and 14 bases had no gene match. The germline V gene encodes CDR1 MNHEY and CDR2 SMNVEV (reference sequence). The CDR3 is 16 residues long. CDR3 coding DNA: TGTGCCAGCAGTCGGACAGGAGACCGGAGGCGAAATGAGCAGTTCTTC. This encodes CASSRTGDRRRNEQFF.

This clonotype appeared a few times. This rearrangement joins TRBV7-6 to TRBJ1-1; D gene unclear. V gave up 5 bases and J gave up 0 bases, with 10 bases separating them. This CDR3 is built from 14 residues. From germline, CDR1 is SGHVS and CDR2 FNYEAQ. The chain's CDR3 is CASSPGQMNTEAFF. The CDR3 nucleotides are TGTGCCAGCAGCCCCGGGCAAATGAACACTGAAGCTTTCTTT. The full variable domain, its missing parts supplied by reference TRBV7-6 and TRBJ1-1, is GAGVSQSPRYKVTKRGQDVALRCDPISGHVSLYWYRQALGQGPEFLTYFNYEAQQDKSGLPNDRFSAERPEGSISTLTIQRTEQRDSAMYRCASSPGQMNTEAFFGQGTRLTVV.

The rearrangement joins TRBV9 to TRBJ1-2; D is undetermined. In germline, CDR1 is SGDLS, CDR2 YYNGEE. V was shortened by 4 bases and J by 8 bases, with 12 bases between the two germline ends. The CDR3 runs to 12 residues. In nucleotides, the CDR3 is TGTGCCAGCAGCCCCTTGGGCGGCGGCTACACCTTC. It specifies CASSPLGGGYTF.

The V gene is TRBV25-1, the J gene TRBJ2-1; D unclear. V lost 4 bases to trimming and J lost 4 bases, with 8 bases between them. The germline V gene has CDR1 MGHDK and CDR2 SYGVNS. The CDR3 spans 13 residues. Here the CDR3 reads CASSAFTYNEQFF. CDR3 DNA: TGTGCCAGCAGTGCCTTCACTTACAATGAGCAGTTCTTC.

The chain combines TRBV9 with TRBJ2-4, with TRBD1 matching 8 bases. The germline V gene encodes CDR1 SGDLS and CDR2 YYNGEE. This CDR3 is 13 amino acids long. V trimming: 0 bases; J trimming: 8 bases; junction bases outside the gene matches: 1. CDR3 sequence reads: CASSVVTGDIQYF. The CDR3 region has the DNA TGTGCCAGCAGCGTAGTGACAGGGGACATTCAGTACTTC.

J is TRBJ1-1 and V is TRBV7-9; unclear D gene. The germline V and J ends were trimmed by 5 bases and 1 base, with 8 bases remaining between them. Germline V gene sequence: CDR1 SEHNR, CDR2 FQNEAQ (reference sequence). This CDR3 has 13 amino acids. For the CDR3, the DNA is TGTGCCAGCAGCCCTGATCCGAACACTGAAGCTTTCTTT. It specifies CASSPDPNTEAFF.

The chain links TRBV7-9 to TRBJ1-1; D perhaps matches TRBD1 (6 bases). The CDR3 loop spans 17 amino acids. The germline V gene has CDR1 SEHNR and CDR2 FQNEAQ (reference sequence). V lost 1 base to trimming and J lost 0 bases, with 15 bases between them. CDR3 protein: CASSLDARGYLNTEAFF. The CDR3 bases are TGTGCCAGCAGCTTAGACGCCAGGGGATACTTGAACACTGAAGCTTTCTTT.

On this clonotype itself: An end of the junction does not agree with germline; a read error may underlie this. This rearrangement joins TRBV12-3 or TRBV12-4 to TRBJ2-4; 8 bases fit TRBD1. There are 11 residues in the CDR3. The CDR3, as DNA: TGTGCCAGCAGTCCTGGGACAGGCGCGAACTTC. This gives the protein CASSPGTGANF.

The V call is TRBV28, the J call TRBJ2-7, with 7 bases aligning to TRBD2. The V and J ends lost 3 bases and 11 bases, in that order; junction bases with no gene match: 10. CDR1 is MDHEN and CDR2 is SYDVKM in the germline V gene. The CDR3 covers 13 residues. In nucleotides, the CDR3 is TGTGCCAGCAGTTTTCGGCAGGGAGGGGAAAAGTACTTC. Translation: CASSFRQGGEKYF.

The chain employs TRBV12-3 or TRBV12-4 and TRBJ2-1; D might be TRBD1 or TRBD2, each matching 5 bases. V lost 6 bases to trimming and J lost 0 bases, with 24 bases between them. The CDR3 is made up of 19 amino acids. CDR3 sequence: CASSSRPGRLMSSYNEQFF. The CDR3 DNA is TGTGCCAGCAGCTCCAGGCCGGGACGGCTGATGAGCTCCTACAATGAGCAGTTCTTC.